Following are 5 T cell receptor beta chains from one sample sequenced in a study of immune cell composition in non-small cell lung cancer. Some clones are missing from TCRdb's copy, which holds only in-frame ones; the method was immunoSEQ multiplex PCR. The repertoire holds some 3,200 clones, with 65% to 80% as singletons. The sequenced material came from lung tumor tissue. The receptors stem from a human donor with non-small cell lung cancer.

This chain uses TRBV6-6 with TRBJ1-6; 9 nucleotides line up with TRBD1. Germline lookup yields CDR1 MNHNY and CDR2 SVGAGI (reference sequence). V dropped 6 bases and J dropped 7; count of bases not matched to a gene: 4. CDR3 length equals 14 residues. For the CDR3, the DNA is TGTGCCAGCAGGAGGGGACAGGGAAATTCACCCCTCCACTTT. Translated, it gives CASRRGQGNSPLHF.

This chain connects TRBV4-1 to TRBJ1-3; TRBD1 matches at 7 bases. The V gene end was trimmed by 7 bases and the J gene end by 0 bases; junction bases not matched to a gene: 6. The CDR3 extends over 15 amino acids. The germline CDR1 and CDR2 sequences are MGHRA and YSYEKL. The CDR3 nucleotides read TGCGCCAGCACAACAGGGGAAAACTCTGGAAACACCATATATTTT. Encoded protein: CASTTGENSGNTIYF.

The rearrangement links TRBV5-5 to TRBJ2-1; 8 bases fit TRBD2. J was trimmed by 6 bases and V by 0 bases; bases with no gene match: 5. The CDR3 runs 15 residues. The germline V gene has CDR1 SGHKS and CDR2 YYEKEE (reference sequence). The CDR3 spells CASSLVRGGRNEQFF. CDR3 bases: TGTGCCAGCAGCTTGGTTCGGGGGGGCCGCAATGAGCAGTTCTTC.

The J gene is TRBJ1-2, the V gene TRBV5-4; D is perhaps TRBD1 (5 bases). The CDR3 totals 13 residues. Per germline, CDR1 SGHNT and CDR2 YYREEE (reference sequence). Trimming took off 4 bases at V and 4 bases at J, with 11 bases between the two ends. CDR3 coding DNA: TGTGCCAGCAGCGGGCCTACAGGCTATGGCTACACCTTC. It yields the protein CASSGPTGYGYTF.

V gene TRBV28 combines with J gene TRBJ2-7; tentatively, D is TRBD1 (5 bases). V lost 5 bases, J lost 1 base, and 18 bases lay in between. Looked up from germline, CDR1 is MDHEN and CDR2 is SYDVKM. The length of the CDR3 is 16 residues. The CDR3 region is CASSHPLTDQSYEQYF. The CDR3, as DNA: TGTGCCAGCAGTCACCCGCTGACAGACCAATCCTACGAGCAGTACTTC.